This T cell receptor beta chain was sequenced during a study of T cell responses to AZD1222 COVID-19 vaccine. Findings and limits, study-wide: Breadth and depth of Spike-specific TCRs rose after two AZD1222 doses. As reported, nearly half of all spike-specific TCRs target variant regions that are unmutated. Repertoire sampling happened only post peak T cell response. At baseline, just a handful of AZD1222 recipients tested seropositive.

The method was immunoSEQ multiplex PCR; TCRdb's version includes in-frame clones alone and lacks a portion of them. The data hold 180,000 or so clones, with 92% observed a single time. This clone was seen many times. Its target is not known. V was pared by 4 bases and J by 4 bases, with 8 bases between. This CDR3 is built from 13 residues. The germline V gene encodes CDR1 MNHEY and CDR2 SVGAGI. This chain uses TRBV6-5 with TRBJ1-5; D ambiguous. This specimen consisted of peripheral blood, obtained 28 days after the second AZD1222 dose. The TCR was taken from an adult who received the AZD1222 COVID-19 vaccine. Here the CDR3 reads CASSSQQNQPQHF. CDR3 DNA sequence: TGTGCCAGCAGTTCGCAGCAAAATCAGCCCCAGCATTTT.